These 9 T cell receptor beta chains were all obtained from the same sample, sequenced in a study of CD8+ T cells in alopecia areata. Stated treatment: oral pan-JAK inhibitor, 5-10 mg twice daily. RNA extraction was followed by reverse transcription into cDNA, which acted as the sequencing template. The method was immunoSEQ multiplex PCR; TCRdb's version includes in-frame clones alone and lacks a portion of them. The table includes about 200,000 clones, more than 30% detected once. The sample in question was CD4+ T cells sorted from blood, obtained around week 30, from a patient treated with tofacitinib. The receptor set was obtained from a human donor with alopecia areata.

The rearrangement uses TRBV9 and TRBJ1-1, with D unclear. Germline V CDR1 and CDR2: SGDLS, YYNGEE. V gave up 4 bases and J gave up 1 base, with 17 bases separating them. CDR3 length: 16 amino acids. As DNA, the CDR3 is TGTGCCAGCAGCCCCCATCTGAAGCAAAAGAACACTGAAGCTTTCTTT. It encodes CASSPHLKQKNTEAFF.

This chain links TRBV10-3 with TRBJ1-1; D is perhaps TRBD1 (6 bases). V lost 3 bases and J lost 1, with 9 bases in between. CDR3 length: 14 amino acids. The germline V gene encodes CDR1 ENHRY and CDR2 SYGVKD. The CDR3 here is CAISDLRGNTEAFF. The CDR3 DNA reads as TGTGCCATCAGTGACCTCAGGGGGAACACTGAAGCTTTCTTT.

In its sample, this clone was seen a few times. The chain is built from TRBV29-1 and TRBJ2-2; D perhaps matches TRBD1 (5 bases). V lost 5 bases to trimming and J lost 1 base, with 11 bases between them. The CDR3 extends over 14 amino acids. Germline loops: CDR1 SQVTM, CDR2 ANQGSEA. CDR3 sequence: CSVPFRGNTGELFF. As DNA, the CDR3 is TGCAGCGTTCCCTTTAGGGGGAACACCGGGGAGCTGTTTTTT.

This clone was seen a single time. V usage is TRBV30 and J usage is TRBJ2-3; 8 nucleotides match TRBD1. This CDR3 spans 14 amino acids. V lost 4 bases to trimming and J lost 5 bases; unmatched junction nucleotides: 8. The germline gives CDR1 GTSNPN, CDR2 SVGIG (reference sequence). CDR3 nucleotides: TGTGCCTGGAATTCAGGGGGCGCGGTAGATACGCAGTATTTT. Protein sequence: CAWNSGGAVDTQYF. The whole variable domain, remainder taken from reference TRBV30 and TRBJ2-3, is SQTIHQWPATLVQPVGSPLSLECTVEGTSNPNLYWYRQAAGRGLQLLFYSVGIGQISSEVPQNLSASRPQDRQFILSSKKLLLSDSGFYLCAWNSGGAVDTQYFGPGTRLTVL.

The rearrangement joins TRBV5-4 to TRBJ1-2, with a weak D call TRBD1 (5 bases). The CDR3 is made up of 13 amino acids. V lost 4 bases, J lost 5 bases, and 12 bases lay in between. Germline loops: CDR1 SGHNT, CDR2 YYREEE (reference sequence). The CDR3 here is CASSPGREYGYTF. In nucleotides, the CDR3 is TGTGCCAGCAGCCCGGGCAGGGAGTATGGCTACACCTTC.

The rearrangement joins TRBV9 to TRBJ1-5; D is ambiguous. CDR1 and CDR2 (germline): SGDLS, YYNGEE. This CDR3 spans 14 amino acids. V was trimmed by 2 bases and J by 5 bases, leaving 11 bases between them. The CDR3 bases are TGTGCCAGCAGCGTTGGAGGGTTTGATCAGCCCCAGCATTTT. Its translation is CASSVGGFDQPQHF. The variable domain in full, completed from reference TRBV9 and TRBJ1-5, reads DSGVTQTPKHLITATGQRVTLRCSPRSGDLSVYWYQQSLDQGLQFLIQYYNGEERAKGNILERFSAQQFPDLHSELNLSSLELGDSALYFCASSVGGFDQPQHFGDGTRLSIL.

This clone appeared a few times. V is TRBV29-1 and J is TRBJ2-3; 7 nucleotides match TRBD2. CDR3 size: 15 residues. Germline CDR1 is SQVTM and CDR2 is ANQGSEA. V trimming: 4 bases; J trimming: 0 bases; junction bases outside the gene matches: 7. The CDR3 here is CSVAPSGASTDTQYF. CDR3 in DNA: TGCAGCGTTGCCCCGAGCGGGGCTAGCACAGATACGCAGTATTTT.

J is TRBJ1-3 and V is TRBV6-6; D may be TRBD1 (5 bases). In germline, CDR1 is MNHNY, CDR2 SVGAGI (reference sequence). CDR3 length: 14 amino acids. The V and J ends lost 2 bases and 3 bases respectively, with 8 bases between them. In nucleotides, the CDR3 is TGTGCCAGCAGTTACAAGGGGTTTGGAAACACCATATATTTT. The encoded protein is CASSYKGFGNTIYF.

A note on this clone: This could be a read error, since a much larger clone is one nucleotide away. The CDR3 loop reads CASSQDEQQPQHF. The CDR3 DNA follows: TGTGCCAGCAGCCAAGACGAGCAACAGCCCCAGCATTTT. This chain connects TRBV4-2 to TRBJ1-5; D is unresolved. V lost 0 bases and J lost 7, with 7 bases in between. The CDR3 consists of 13 residues. Germline CDR1 LGHNA, CDR2 YNFKEQ.